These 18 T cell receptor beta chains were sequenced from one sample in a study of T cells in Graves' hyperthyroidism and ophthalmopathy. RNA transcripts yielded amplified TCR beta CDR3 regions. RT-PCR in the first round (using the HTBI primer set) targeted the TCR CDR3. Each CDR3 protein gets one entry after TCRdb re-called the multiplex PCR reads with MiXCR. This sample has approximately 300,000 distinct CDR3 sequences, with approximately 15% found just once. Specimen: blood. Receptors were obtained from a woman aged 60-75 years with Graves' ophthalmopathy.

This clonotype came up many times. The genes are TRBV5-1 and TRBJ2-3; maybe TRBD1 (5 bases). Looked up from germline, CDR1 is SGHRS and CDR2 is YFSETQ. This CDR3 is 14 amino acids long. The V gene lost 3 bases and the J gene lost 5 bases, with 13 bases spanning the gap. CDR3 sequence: CASSSTAGKDTQYF. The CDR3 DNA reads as TGCGCCAGCAGCTCTACCGCAGGGAAAGATACGCAGTATTTT. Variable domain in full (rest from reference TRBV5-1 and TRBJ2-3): KAGVTQTPRYLIKTRGQQVTLSCSPISGHRSVSWYQQTPGQGLQFLFEYFSETQRNKGNFPGRFSGRQFSNSRSEMNVSTLELGDSALYLCASSSTAGKDTQYFGPGTRLTVL.

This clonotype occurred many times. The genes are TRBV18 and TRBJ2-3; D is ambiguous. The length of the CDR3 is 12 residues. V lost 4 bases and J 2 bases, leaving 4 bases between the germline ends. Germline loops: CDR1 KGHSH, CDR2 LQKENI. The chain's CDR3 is CASSRDTDTQYF. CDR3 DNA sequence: TGTGCCAGCTCACGTGACACAGATACGCAGTATTTT.

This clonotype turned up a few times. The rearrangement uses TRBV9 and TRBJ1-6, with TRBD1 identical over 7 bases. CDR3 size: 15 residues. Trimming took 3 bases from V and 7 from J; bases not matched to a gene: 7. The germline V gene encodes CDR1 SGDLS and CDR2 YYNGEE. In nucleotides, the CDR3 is TGTGCCAGCAGCGGCGAACAGGGGCGAAATTCACCCCTCCACTTT. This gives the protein CASSGEQGRNSPLHF. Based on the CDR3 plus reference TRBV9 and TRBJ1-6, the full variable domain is DSGVTQTPKHLITATGQRVTLRCSPRSGDLSVYWYQQSLDQGLQFLIQYYNGEERAKGNILERFSAQQFPDLHSELNLSSLELGDSALYFCASSGEQGRNSPLHFGNGTRLTVT.

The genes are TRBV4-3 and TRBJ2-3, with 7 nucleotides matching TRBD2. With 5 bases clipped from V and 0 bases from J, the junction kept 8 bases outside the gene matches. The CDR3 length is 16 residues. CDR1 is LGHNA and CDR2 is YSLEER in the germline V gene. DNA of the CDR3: TGCGCCAGCAGCTCCGCCGTAGCGGGTAGCACAGATACGCAGTATTTT. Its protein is CASSSAVAGSTDTQYF.

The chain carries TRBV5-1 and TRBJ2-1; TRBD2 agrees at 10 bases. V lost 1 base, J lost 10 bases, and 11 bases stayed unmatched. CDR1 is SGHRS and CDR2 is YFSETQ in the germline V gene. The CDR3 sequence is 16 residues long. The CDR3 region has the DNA TGCGCCAGCAGCTTGAGTTCGAGCGGGAGGGCCGAGGAGCAGTTCTTC. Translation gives CASSLSSSGRAEEQFF.

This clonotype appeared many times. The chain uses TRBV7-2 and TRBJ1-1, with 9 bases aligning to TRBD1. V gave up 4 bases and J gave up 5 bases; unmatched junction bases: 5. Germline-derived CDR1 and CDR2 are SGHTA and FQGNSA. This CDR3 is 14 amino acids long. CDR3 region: CASSSQTGGTEAFF. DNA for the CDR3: TGTGCCAGCAGCTCCCAGACAGGGGGAACTGAAGCTTTCTTT. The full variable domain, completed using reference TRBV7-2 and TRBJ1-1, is GAGVSQSPSNKVTEKGKDVELRCDPISGHTALYWYRQSLGQGLEFLIYFQGNSAPDKSGLPSDRFSAERTGGSVSTLTIQRTQQEDSAVYLCASSSQTGGTEAFFGQGTRLTVV.

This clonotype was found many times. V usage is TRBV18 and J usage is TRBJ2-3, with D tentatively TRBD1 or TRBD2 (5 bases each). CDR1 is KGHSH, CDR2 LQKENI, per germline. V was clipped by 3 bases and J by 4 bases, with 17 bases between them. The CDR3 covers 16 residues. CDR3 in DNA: TGTGCCAGCTCACCGCAAGCACAGGAGAGGGCAGATACGCAGTATTTT. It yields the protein CASSPQAQERADTQYF.

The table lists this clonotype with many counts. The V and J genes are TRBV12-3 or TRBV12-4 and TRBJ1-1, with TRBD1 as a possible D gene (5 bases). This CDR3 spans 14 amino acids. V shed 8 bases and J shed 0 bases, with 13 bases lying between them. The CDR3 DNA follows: TGTGCCAGCCTGAAGGGACGGCTGAACACTGAAGCTTTCTTT. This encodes CASLKGRLNTEAFF.

CDR3 amino acids: CASSPRQVDLWVGYTF. The CDR3 DNA reads as TGTGCCAGCAGCCCGAGACAGGTCGATCTCTGGGTTGGCTACACCTTC. V and J are TRBV3-1 and TRBJ1-2; D possibly corresponds to TRBD1 (6 bases). V lost 4 bases and J lost 7, with 22 bases in between. Germline lookup yields CDR1 LGHDT and CDR2 YNNKEL (reference sequence). The length of the CDR3 is 16 residues.

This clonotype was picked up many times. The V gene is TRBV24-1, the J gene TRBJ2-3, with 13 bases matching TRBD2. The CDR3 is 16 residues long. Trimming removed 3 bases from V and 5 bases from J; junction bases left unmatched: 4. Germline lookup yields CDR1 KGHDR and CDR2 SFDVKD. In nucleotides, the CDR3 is TGTGCCACCAGTGATATGAGACTAGCGGGGGGAGATACGCAGTATTTT. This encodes CATSDMRLAGGDTQYF.

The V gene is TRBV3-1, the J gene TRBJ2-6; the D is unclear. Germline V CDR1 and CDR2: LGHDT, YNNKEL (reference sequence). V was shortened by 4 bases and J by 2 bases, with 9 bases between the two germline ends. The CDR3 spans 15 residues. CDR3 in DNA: TGTGCCAGCAGCCTTTACAGAGCTGGGGCCAACGTCCTGACTTTC. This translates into CASSLYRAGANVLTF.

The CDR3 coding sequence is TGTGCCAGCAGCCAAGTCAAGGGTGATCTCAGGGGCACTGAAGCTTTCTTT. Residues: CASSQVKGDLRGTEAFF. The chain uses TRBV14 and TRBJ1-1; D is possibly TRBD1 (6 bases). V was pared by 1 base and J by 4 bases, with 19 bases between. Germline CDR1 SGHDN, CDR2 FVKESK. The CDR3 runs 17 residues.

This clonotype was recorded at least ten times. In DNA, the CDR3 is TGTGCCACCAGTGATGCCCGGGCCGGGGGCGAAAAACTGTTTTTT. Encoded protein: CATSDARAGGEKLFF. V is TRBV24-1 and J is TRBJ1-4; possible D gene TRBD1, 6 bases. This CDR3 is built from 15 residues. Germline CDR1 and CDR2: KGHDR and SFDVKD. Trimming stripped 3 bases from V and 8 bases from J, with 15 bases between.

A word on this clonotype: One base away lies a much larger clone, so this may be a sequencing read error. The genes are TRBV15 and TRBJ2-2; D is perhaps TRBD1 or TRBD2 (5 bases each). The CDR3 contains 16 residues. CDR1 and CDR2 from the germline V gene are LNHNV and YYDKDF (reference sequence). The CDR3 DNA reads TGTGCCACCCGCAGAGGGGCAGGACCGAACACCGGGGAGCTGTTTTTT. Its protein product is CATRRGAGPNTGELFF.

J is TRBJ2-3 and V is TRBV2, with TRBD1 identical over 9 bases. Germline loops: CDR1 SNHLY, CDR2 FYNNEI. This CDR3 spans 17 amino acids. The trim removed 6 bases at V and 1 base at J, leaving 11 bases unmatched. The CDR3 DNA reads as TGTGCCAGCAGGAAAACAGGGGGCGGGCCGGGCACAGATACGCAGTATTTT. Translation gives CASRKTGGGPGTDTQYF.

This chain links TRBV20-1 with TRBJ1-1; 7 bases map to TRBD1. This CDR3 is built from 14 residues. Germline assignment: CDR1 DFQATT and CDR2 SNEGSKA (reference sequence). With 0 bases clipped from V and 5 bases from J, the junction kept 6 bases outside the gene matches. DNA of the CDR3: TGCAGTGCTAGAGATGAAAACAGGGGTACTGAAGCTTTCTTT. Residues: CSARDENRGTEAFF.

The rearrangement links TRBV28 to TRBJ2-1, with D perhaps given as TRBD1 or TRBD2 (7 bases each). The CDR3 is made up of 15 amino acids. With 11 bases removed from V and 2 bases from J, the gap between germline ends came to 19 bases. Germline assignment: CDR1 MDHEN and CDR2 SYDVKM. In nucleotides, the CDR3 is TGTGCCGCGATCAGGGGGGGAGGCACCTACAATGAGCAGTTCTTC. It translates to CAAIRGGGTYNEQFF. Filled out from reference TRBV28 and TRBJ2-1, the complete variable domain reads DVKVTQSSRYLVKRTGEKVFLECVQDMDHENMFWYRQDPGLGLRLIYFSYDVKMKEKGDIPEGYSVSREKKERFSLILESASTNQTSMYLCAAIRGGGTYNEQFFGPGTRLTVL.

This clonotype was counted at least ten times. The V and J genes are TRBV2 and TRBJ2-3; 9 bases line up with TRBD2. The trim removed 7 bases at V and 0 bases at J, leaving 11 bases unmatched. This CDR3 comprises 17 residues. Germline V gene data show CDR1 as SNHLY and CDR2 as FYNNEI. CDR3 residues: CASNGGAGGPSTDTQYF. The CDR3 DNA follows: TGTGCCAGCAATGGTGGGGCGGGAGGGCCCAGCACAGATACGCAGTATTTT.